Listed below are T cell receptor beta chains from one sample, sequenced in a study of blood T cell repertoires in COVID-19. Profiling relied on immunoSEQ multiplex PCR, and the TCRdb table lists in-frame clones only, not all of them. The table has roughly 75,000 clones, roughly 80% seen once; the top ten hold 28%. Sequencing used peripheral blood. These receptors were obtained from a man in his 70s with acute or convalescent COVID-19. Both conserved end residues are part of each CDR3. Fields, in order: J gene, D gene, clone size, V gene, CDR3 DNA, CDR3 protein. The D gene is left open where the match is weak. Clone size is stated in some rows and not others, as once, few, many or a class when expanded.

TRBJ2-3 TRBD2 NA TRBV29-1 TGCAGCGTGGGGAGGGCCTCGGAAGATACGCAGTATTTT CSVGRASEDTQYF
TRBJ1-6 NA NA TRBV25-1 TGTGCCAGCAGGGAGGGCGATAATTCACCCCTCCACTTT CASREGDNSPLHF
TRBJ1-5 TRBD1 NA TRBV24-1 TGTGCCACCAGTGACCCTAGACAGGGGAATCAGCCCCAGCATTTT CATSDPRQGNQPQHF
TRBJ2-7 TRBD1 NA TRBV19 TGTGCCAGTAGCTTCTCGACAGGGTACGAGCAGTACTTC CASSFSTGYEQYF
TRBJ1-2 TRBD1 NA TRBV7-9 TGTGCCAGCAGCCGCGGACAGGACTATGGCTACACCTTC CASSRGQDYGYTF
TRBJ2-1 NA NA TRBV7-2 TGTGCCAGCAGCTTCGCCAGTTCGCCCAACAATGAGCAGTTCTTC CASSFASSPNNEQFF
TRBJ2-7 TRBD2 NA TRBV18 TGTGCCAGCTCTTCCCCTCCTGCGGGGGGCTCCTACGAGCAGTACTTC CASSSPPAGGSYEQYF
TRBJ2-1 NA once TRBV19 TGTGCCAGTAGTACCCGCCCAGGGGCCAATGAGCAGTTCTTC CASSTRPGANEQFF
TRBJ1-6 TRBD1 once TRBV19 TGTGCCAGTAGTACCGGGACAGGGGGGGTTTCACCCCTCCACTTT CASSTGTGGVSPLHF
TRBJ2-1 NA NA TRBV20-1 TGCAGTGCTCTTTTTGACAATGAGCAGTTCTTC CSALFDNEQFF
TRBJ2-1 NA once TRBV7-9 TGTGCCAGCAGCCGTACAGGGTACAATGAGCAGTTCTTC CASSRTGYNEQFF
TRBJ2-7 NA few TRBV15 TGTGCCACCAGTAATATGGGCGGGTCCTACGAGCAGTACTTC CATSNMGGSYEQYF
TRBJ2-7 TRBD2 NA TRBV27 TGTGCCAGCAGCCCCCGCTTTGGAGGTGGGAGCGGGAGCTCCTACGAGCAGTACTTC CASSPRFGGGSGSSYEQYF
TRBJ1-2 TRBD1 NA TRBV5-6 TGTGCCAGCAGCTTGGGACAGGGAGAGGTTTTGGAAGGCTACACCTTC CASSLGQGEVLEGYTF
TRBJ1-2 TRBD1 few TRBV25-1 TGTGCCAGCAGTGACGACAGGGGGGGTATTAGTGGCTACACCTTC CASSDDRGGISGYTF
TRBJ2-5 NA NA TRBV28 TGTGCCAGCAGTTTAGTTCAGGGGACAATGGCCCAGTACTTC CASSLVQGTMAQYF
TRBJ2-5 NA NA TRBV25-1 TGTGCCAGCAGGGCGGGCCAAGAGACCCAGTACTTC CASRAGQETQYF
TRBJ1-2 TRBD1 NA TRBV27 TGTGCCAGCAGTTTATGGGAAGGGGGCGCAGCCTATGGCTACACCTTC CASSLWEGGAAYGYTF
TRBJ2-7 NA NA TRBV11-2 TGTGCCAGCAGCTTAGCTCTAGGCGTAACCTACGAGCAGTACTTC CASSLALGVTYEQYF
TRBJ2-7 TRBD2 NA TRBV5-8 TGTGCCAGCAGAGTGGGACTAGCGGGAGGCTACGAGCAGTACTTC CASRVGLAGGYEQYF
TRBJ1-1 NA NA TRBV29-1 TGCAGCGTTGATCCGGGATCTAAGAACACTGAAGCTTTCTTT CSVDPGSKNTEAFF
TRBJ1-4 NA NA TRBV30 TGTGCCTGGAGTGCCATGGAGGTGGGTGAAAAACTGTTTTTT CAWSAMEVGEKLFF
TRBJ2-1 TRBD2 NA TRBV18 TGTGCCAGCTCACGAACGACTAGCGGGAGCGATGAGCAGTTCTTC CASSRTTSGSDEQFF
TRBJ2-1 TRBD1 NA TRBV30 TGTGCCTGGAGTGCCCTTAGGGACAGTGAGCAGTTCTTC CAWSALRDSEQFF
TRBJ2-3 TRBD2 few TRBV29-1 TGCAGCGTAGGACTAGCGGGACGCACAGATACGCAGTATTTT CSVGLAGRTDTQYF
TRBJ2-1 TRBD2 NA TRBV6-5 TGTGCCAGCAGGACTAGCGCCTCCAATGAGCAGTTCTTC CASRTSASNEQFF